This T cell receptor beta chain came from a study of T-cell reconstitution after alpha-beta-depleted transplantation in children. Germline loops: CDR1 MNHNS, CDR2 SASEGT. Trimming took 2 bases from V and 7 from J, leaving 11 bases between them. The CDR3 contains 13 residues. Unique molecular identifiers tagged the TCRbeta library. TCRdb recomputed calls from the PCR reads with MiXCR, one row per CDR3 protein. The sample includes approximately 17,000 distinct CDR3 sequences, about 8% of them seen just once. The table lists this clonotype with many counts. Its antigen is as yet unknown. Study-wide findings and caveats: About two months after transplant, alpha-beta T cells reportedly came from several hundred expanded graft clones. Newly generated T cells supplied most T-cell counts and diversity one year post-transplant.

The TCR originated in a boy under two years old who had a stem cell transplant for Wiskott-Aldrich syndrome, so the T cells may come from the graft donor. This material consisted of PBMCs, mostly from graft donor cells, taken 60 days after TCRalphabeta/CD19-depleted stem cell transplant. The chain uses TRBV6-1 and TRBJ1-1, with D hard to call. The CDR3 DNA reads as TGTGCCAGCAGTGAATCTCACAGAATTGAAGCTTTCTTT. This encodes CASSESHRIEAFF.